A selection of T cell receptor beta chains follows, all from one sample in a study of T-cell reconstitution after alpha-beta-depleted transplantation in children. MiXCR was run by TCRdb on the PCR reads, yielding one entry per CDR3 protein. The sample includes about 980,000 distinct CDR3 sequences, roughly 29% seen only once; the top ten take around 30%. The source was PBMCs, mostly from graft donor cells, collected 360 days after TCRalphabeta/CD19-depleted stem cell transplant. These receptors all stem from a boy under two years old who had a stem cell transplant for SCID, so the T cells may come from the graft donor. Both conserved end residues are part of each CDR3. D genes are given only for firm matches. Rows may omit the clone size; those that give it use once, few, many or a size class.

D gene	clone size	J gene	V gene	CDR3 protein	CDR3 DNA
TRBD1	.	TRBJ1-2	TRBV18	CASSDQGQGANGYTF	TGTGCCAGCTCAGACCAGGGACAGGGGGCGAATGGCTACACCTTC
.	few	TRBJ2-7	TRBV7-9	CASSLSQGLLSYEQYF	TGTGCCAGCAGCTTGTCTCAGGGACTCCTCTCCTACGAGCAGTACTTC
.	few	TRBJ2-5	TRBV12-3/TRBV12-4	CASALTGLGETQYF	TGTGCCAGCGCACTCACAGGGCTTGGAGAGACCCAGTACTTC
.	few	TRBJ2-3	TRBV4-2	CASSQEPWGVYTQYF	TGTGCCAGCAGCCAAGAACCATGGGGGGTTTATACGCAGTATTTT
TRBD2	.	TRBJ2-1	TRBV2	CASSRLAGGRTSWDEQFF	TGTGCCAGCAGCAGACTAGCGGGGGGTCGGACGTCTTGGGATGAGCAGTTCTTC
TRBD2	.	TRBJ2-3	TRBV20-1	CSARVTGLLADTQYF	TGCAGTGCTAGAGTCACGGGACTATTGGCAGATACGCAGTATTTT
TRBD2	few	TRBJ2-2	TRBV10-3	CAIGPTAGGLVSGELFF	TGTGCCATCGGGCCGACGGCGGGGGGGCTAGTTTCCGGGGAGCTGTTTTTT
.	.	TRBJ2-1	TRBV18	CASSPLPSMAGSSYNEQFF	TGTGCCAGCTCCCCGCTTCCTTCGATGGCGGGCAGCTCCTACAATGAGCAGTTCTTC
.	.	TRBJ1-1	TRBV9	CASSVAAGNTEAFF	TGTGCCAGCAGCGTAGCAGCCGGGAACACTGAAGCTTTCTTT
TRBD1	few	TRBJ2-1	TRBV6-5	CASRTQRTGAGYNEQFF	TGTGCCAGCAGGACACAGAGAACAGGGGCTGGCTACAATGAGCAGTTCTTC
TRBD1	.	TRBJ2-7	TRBV20-1	CSARARQGPYEQYF	TGCAGTGCTAGAGCCAGACAGGGCCCCTACGAGCAGTACTTC
.	.	TRBJ2-2	TRBV29-1	CSSRDENTGELFF	TGCAGCTCTCGGGACGAGAACACCGGGGAGCTGTTTTTT
TRBD1	.	TRBJ1-5	TRBV6-1	CASSPGQGAYSNQPQHF	TGTGCCAGCAGCCCGGGACAGGGGGCATATAGCAATCAGCCCCAGCATTTT
TRBD2	.	TRBJ2-1	TRBV20-1	CSARGFEGRGGLWSYNEQFF	TGCAGTGCTAGGGGGTTTGAAGGGCGGGGGGGCCTTTGGTCCTACAATGAGCAGTTCTTC
.	.	TRBJ1-2	TRBV29-1	CSVAQMSPGNYGYTF	TGCAGCGTTGCCCAGATGTCACCGGGTAACTATGGCTACACCTTC
.	.	TRBJ2-3	TRBV19	CAASGTRSTDTQYF	TGTGCCGCCTCGGGGACTCGCAGCACAGATACGCAGTATTTT
.	few	TRBJ2-5	TRBV28	CASSPIDGQETQYF	TGTGCCAGCAGCCCAATAGACGGACAAGAGACCCAGTACTTC
TRBD1	.	TRBJ2-7	TRBV5-1	CASSLWDRGTEGLYEQYF	TGCGCCAGCAGCTTGTGGGACAGGGGCACAGAAGGTTTGTACGAGCAGTACTTC
.	.	TRBJ2-1	TRBV6-5	CASSYQQTSVNEQFF	TGTGCCAGCAGTTACCAACAGACCTCCGTCAATGAGCAGTTCTTC
.	.	TRBJ2-3	TRBV7-9	CASDLLGGISTDTQYF	TGTGCCAGCGACTTGCTAGGCGGAATAAGCACAGATACGCAGTATTTT
TRBD1	few	TRBJ2-7	TRBV20-1	CSARTGNRDEQYF	TGCAGTGCTCGGACAGGAAATAGAGACGAGCAGTACTTC
TRBD1	.	TRBJ1-1	TRBV20-1	CSAPTGLNTEAFF	TGCAGTGCACCGACAGGGTTGAACACTGAAGCTTTCTTT
.	.	TRBJ2-2	TRBV29-1	CSVVNPGPNTGELFF	TGCAGCGTCGTGAATCCGGGGCCAAACACCGGGGAGCTGTTTTTT
.	few	TRBJ1-4	TRBV11-1	CASSPQSHDEKLFF	TGTGCCAGCAGCCCACAGTCTCACGATGAAAAACTGTTTTTT
.	.	TRBJ2-3	TRBV7-8	CASSLGRSRDTQYF	TGTGCCAGCAGCTTAGGACGGAGCAGGGATACGCAGTATTTT
.	.	TRBJ2-1	TRBV7-9	CASSPLDSPTNYNEQFF	TGTGCCAGCAGCCCACTTGACTCCCCAACGAACTACAATGAGCAGTTCTTC
TRBD1	.	TRBJ2-4	TRBV5-1	CASSLSGQGGSIQYF	TGCGCCAGCAGCCTTTCCGGACAGGGAGGAAGCATTCAGTACTTC
TRBD2	.	TRBJ2-3	TRBV14	CASSQDKRGGSDTQYF	TGTGCCAGCAGCCAAGATAAGCGGGGGGGCAGTGATACGCAGTATTTT
.	few	TRBJ2-7	TRBV7-9	CASSFSQSSYEQYF	TGTGCCAGCAGCTTTTCCCAGAGCTCCTACGAGCAGTACTTC
TRBD1	.	TRBJ1-2	TRBV11-2	CASSEGDRETEGYTF	TGTGCCAGCAGCGAGGGGGACAGGGAAACGGAGGGCTACACCTTC
.	.	TRBJ2-7	TRBV4-2	CASSVRGARSDEQYF	TGTGCCAGCAGCGTCCGGGGGGCCCGAAGTGACGAGCAGTACTTC
TRBD2	.	TRBJ2-1	TRBV29-1	CSVRGLAGALYHNEQFF	TGCAGCGTTCGCGGTCTAGCGGGGGCTCTATACCACAATGAGCAGTTCTTC
.	.	TRBJ1-2	TRBV20-1	CSARVRTDNYGYTF	TGCAGTGCTAGAGTTAGGACAGACAACTATGGCTACACCTTC
TRBD2	few	TRBJ2-1	TRBV11-2	CASSYTSGGAEEQFF	TGTGCCAGCAGCTATACTAGCGGGGGGGCCGAGGAGCAGTTCTTC
TRBD1	.	TRBJ2-3	TRBV3-1	CASSQEGTGDTDTQYF	TGTGCCAGCAGCCAAGAAGGGACAGGGGACACAGATACGCAGTATTTT
TRBD1	few	TRBJ2-6	TRBV27	CATKRTSWGQGVSGANVLTF	TGTGCCACCAAGAGGACAAGTTGGGGACAGGGTGTATCTGGGGCCAACGTCCTGACTTTC
.	.	TRBJ2-1	TRBV12-3/TRBV12-4	CASGGATSSYNEQFF	TGTGCCAGCGGGGGGGCTACTTCCTCCTACAATGAGCAGTTCTTC
TRBD1	.	TRBJ2-7	TRBV29-1	CSVERVTGAGIYEQYF	TGCAGCGTTGAAAGGGTGACAGGGGCCGGCATCTACGAGCAGTACTTC
.	.	TRBJ1-2	TRBV12-3/TRBV12-4	CASRRAGEGNGYTF	TGTGCCAGCAGACGAGCAGGGGAGGGTAATGGCTACACCTTC
.	.	TRBJ2-6	TRBV20-1	CSANRGSGANVLTF	TGCAGTGCAAACCGAGGCTCTGGGGCCAACGTCCTGACTTTC
TRBD2	few	TRBJ2-7	TRBV9	CASSVGAGGPYEQYF	TGTGCCAGCAGCGTAGGTGCGGGGGGCCCGTACGAGCAGTACTTC
.	many	TRBJ2-7	TRBV4-2	CASSQFYEQYF	TGTGCCAGCAGCCAATTTTACGAGCAGTACTTC
TRBD2	.	TRBJ2-1	TRBV15	CATSRDVGLAHNEQFF	TGTGCCACCAGCAGAGATGTCGGACTAGCTCACAATGAGCAGTTCTTC
.	few	TRBJ2-1	TRBV4-1	CASSQVRVRGAYNEQFF	TGCGCCAGCAGCCAAGTTAGGGTCCGGGGGGCATACAATGAGCAGTTCTTC
.	few	TRBJ1-4	TRBV2	CASVDVRNEKLFF	TGTGCCAGCGTGGACGTTCGAAATGAAAAACTGTTTTTT
.	many	TRBJ2-3	TRBV10-3	CAISDLDTQYF	TGTGCCATCAGTGACTTAGATACGCAGTATTTT